This T cell receptor (beta chain) was sequenced for a study of blood T cell repertoires in COVID-19. Authors' methods: Estimation of nucleated cell counts was performed using reference gene primer amplification. TCRdb keeps only in-frame clones here, not all; method: immunoSEQ multiplex PCR. V and J calls and clone size are those listed in that table; D and trimming were worked out from the DNA. The top ten clones hold about 1.2% of a sample with about 160,000 clones, under 85% of them seen once. The germline V gene has CDR1 GTSNPN and CDR2 SVGIG (reference sequence). Unmatched junction bases numbered 15, after V lost 0 bases and J lost 2 bases. CDR3 length: 18 residues.

This chain connects TRBV30 to TRBJ1-2, with TRBD1 identical over 7 bases. The sequence was collected from a man between 60 and 75 years old who had recovered from COVID-19. The sequencing input was peripheral blood. DNA of the CDR3: TGTGCCTGGAGTGTAAACTCATTCCGGGACAGCCAGAACTATGGCTACACCTTC. Amino acids: CAWSVNSFRDSQNYGYTF.